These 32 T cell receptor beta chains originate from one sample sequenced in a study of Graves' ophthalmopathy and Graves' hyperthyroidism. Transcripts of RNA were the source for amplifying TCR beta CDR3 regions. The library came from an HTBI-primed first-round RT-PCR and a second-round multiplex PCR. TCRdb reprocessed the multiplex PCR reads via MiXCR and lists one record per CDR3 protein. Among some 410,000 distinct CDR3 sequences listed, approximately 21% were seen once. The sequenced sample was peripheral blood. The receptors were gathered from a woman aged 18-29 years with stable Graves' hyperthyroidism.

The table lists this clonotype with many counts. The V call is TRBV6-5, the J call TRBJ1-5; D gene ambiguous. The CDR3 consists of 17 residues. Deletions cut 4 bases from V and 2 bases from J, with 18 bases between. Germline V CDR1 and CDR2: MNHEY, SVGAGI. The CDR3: CASSSGDAGRGNQPQHF. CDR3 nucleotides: TGTGCCAGCAGTTCTGGAGACGCAGGACGTGGCAATCAGCCCCAGCATTTT.

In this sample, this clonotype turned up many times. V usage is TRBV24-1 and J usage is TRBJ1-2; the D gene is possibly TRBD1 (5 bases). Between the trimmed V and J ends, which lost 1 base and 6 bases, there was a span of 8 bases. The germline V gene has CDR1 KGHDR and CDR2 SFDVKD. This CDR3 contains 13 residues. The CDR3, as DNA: TGTGCCACCAGTGATTTAACGGGGGATGGCTACACCTTC. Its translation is CATSDLTGDGYTF.

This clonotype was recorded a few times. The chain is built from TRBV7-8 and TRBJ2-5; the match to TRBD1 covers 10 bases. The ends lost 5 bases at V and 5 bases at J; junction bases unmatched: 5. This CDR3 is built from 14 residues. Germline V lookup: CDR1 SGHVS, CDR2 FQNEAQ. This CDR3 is CASSALTGGETQYF. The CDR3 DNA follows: TGTGCCAGCAGCGCACTGACAGGGGGCGAGACCCAGTACTTC.

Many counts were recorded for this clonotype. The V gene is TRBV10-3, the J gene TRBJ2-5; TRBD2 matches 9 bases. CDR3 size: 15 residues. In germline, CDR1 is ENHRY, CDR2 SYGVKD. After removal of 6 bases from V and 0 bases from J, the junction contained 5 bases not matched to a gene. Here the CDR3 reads CAISEGGGDQETQYF. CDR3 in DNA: TGTGCCATCAGCGAGGGCGGGGGGGACCAAGAGACCCAGTACTTC.

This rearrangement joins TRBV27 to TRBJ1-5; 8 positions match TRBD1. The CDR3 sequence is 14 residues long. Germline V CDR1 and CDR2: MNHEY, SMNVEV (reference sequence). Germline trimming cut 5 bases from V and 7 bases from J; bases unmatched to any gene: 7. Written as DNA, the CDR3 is TGTGCCAGCAGTATCGGACAGGGTGAGCAGCCCCAGCATTTT. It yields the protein CASSIGQGEQPQHF.

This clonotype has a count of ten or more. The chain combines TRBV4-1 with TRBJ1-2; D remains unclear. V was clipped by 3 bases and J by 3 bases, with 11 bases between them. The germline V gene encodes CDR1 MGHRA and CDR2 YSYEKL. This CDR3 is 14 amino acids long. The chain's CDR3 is CASSQTVIYYGYTF. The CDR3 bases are TGCGCCAGCAGCCAGACGGTAATCTACTATGGCTACACCTTC.

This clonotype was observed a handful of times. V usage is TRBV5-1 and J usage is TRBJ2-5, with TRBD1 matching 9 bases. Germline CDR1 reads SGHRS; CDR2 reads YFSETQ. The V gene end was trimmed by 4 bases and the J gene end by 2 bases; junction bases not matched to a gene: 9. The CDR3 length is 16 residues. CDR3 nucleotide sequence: TGCGCCAGCAGCGCATCCCCGGGACAGGGTCAAGAGACCCAGTACTTC. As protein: CASSASPGQGQETQYF.

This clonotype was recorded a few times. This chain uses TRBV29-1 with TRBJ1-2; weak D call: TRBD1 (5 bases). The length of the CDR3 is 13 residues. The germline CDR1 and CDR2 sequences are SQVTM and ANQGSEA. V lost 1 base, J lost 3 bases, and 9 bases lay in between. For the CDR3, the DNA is TGCAGCGTTGAAGGCCCCAGGGACTATGGCTACACCTTC. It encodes CSVEGPRDYGYTF.

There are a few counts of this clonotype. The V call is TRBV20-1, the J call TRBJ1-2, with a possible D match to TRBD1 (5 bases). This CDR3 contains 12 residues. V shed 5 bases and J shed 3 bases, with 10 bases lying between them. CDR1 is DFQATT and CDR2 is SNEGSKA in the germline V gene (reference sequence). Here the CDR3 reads CSAGGRDYGYTF. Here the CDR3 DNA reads TGCAGTGCTGGCGGCAGGGACTATGGCTACACCTTC.

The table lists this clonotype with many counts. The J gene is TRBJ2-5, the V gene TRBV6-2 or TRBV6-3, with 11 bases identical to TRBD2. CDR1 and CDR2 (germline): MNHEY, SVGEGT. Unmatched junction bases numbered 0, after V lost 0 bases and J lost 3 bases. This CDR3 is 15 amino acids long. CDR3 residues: CASSYSGLAEETQYF. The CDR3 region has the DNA TGTGCCAGCAGTTACTCGGGACTAGCGGAAGAGACCCAGTACTTC.

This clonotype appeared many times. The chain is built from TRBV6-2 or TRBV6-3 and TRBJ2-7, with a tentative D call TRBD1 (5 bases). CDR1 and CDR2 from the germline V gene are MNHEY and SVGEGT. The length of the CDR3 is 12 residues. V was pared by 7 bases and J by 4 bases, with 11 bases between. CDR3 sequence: CASKDTTYEQYF. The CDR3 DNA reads TGTGCCAGCAAGGACACGACGTACGAGCAGTACTTC.

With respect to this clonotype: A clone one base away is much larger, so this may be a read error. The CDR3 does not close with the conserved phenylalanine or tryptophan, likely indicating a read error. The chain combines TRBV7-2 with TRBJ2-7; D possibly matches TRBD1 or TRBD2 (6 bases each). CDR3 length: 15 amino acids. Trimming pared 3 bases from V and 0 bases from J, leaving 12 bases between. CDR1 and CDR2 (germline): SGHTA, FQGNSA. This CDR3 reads CASSLVGGLSYEQYY. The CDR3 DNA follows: TGTGCCAGCAGCTTGGTGGGGGGCCTCTCCTACGAGCAGTACTAC.

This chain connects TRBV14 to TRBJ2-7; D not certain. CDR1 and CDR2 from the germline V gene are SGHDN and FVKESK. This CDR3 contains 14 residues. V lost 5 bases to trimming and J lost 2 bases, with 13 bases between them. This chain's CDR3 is CASSKVADPYEQYF. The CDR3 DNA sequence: TGTGCCAGCAGCAAAGTGGCGGACCCCTACGAGCAGTACTTC.

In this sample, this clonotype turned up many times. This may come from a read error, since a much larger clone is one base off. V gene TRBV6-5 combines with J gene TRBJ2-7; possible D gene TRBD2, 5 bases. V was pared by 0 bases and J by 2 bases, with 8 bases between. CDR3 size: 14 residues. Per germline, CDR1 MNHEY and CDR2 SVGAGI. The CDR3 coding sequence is TGTGCCAGCAGTTACTCGAGCGGAACCTACGAGCAGTACTTC. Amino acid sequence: CASSYSSGTYEQYF.

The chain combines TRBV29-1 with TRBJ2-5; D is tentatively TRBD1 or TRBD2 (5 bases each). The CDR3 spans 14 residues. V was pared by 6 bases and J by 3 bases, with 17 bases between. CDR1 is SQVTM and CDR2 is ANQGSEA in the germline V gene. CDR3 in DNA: TGCAGCGTCTCGGGTCGAGAGGGGAAAGAGACCCAGTACTTC. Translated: CSVSGREGKETQYF.

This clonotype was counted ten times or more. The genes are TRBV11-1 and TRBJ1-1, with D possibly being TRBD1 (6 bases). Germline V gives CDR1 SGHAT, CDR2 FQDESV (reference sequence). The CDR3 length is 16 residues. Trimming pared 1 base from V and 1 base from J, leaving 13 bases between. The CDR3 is CASSLVGAGSNTEAFF. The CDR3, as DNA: TGTGCCAGCAGCTTAGTGGGGGCCGGATCGAACACTGAAGCTTTCTTT.

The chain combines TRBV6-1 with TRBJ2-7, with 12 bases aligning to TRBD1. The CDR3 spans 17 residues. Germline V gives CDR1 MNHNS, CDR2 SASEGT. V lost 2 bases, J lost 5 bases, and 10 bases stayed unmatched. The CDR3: CASSEIFWGTGGNEQYF. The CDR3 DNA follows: TGTGCCAGCAGTGAAATCTTTTGGGGGACAGGGGGCAACGAGCAGTACTTC.

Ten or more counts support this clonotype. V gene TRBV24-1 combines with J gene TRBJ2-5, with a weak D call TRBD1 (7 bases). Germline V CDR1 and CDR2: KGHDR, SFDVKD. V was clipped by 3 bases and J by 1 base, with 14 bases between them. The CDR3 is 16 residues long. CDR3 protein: CATSDGDREAQETQYF. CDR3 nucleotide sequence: TGTGCCACCAGTGATGGTGACAGGGAGGCCCAAGAGACCCAGTACTTC.

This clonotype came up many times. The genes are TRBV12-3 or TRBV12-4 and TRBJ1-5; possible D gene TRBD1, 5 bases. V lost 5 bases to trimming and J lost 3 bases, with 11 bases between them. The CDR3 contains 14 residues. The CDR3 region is CASSRDFPNQPQHF. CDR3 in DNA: TGTGCCAGCAGTAGGGACTTCCCCAATCAGCCCCAGCATTTT.

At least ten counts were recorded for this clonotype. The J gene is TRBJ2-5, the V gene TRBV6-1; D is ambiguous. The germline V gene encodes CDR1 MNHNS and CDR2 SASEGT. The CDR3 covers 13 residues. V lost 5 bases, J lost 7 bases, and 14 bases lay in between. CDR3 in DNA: TGTGCCAGCAGTCCACGGGCAGTGGCGACCCAGTACTTC. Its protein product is CASSPRAVATQYF.

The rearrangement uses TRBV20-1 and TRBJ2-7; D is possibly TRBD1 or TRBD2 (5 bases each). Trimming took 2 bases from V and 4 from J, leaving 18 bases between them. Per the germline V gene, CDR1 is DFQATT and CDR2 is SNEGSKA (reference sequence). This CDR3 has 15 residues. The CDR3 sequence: CSARNSGASIYEQYF. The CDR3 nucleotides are TGCAGTGCTAGAAATTCCGGGGCTAGTATTTACGAGCAGTACTTC.

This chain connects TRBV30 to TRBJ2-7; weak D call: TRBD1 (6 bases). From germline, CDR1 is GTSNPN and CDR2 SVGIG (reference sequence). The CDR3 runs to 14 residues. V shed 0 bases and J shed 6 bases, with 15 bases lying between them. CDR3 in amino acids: CAWSVQGASGEQYF. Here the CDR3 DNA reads TGTGCCTGGAGTGTACAGGGAGCGTCTGGCGAGCAGTACTTC.

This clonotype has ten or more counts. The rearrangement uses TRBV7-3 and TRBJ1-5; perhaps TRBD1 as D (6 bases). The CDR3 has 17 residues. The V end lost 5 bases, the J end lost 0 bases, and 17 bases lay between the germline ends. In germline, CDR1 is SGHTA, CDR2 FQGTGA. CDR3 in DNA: TGTGCCAGCAGCCAAACCATGACAGGTTTTAGCAATCAGCCCCAGCATTTT. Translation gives CASSQTMTGFSNQPQHF. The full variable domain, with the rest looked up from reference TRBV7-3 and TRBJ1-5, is GAGVSQTPSNKVTEKGKYVELRCDPISGHTALYWYRQSLGQGPEFLIYFQGTGAADDSGLPNDRFFAVRPEGSVSTLKIQRTERGDSAVYLCASSQTMTGFSNQPQHFGDGTRLSIL.

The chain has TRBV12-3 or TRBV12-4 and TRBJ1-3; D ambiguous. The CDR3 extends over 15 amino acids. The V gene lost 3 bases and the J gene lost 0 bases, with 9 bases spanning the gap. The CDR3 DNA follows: TGTGCCAGCAGTTTCTGGGGAAACTCTGGAAACACCATATATTTT. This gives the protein CASSFWGNSGNTIYF.

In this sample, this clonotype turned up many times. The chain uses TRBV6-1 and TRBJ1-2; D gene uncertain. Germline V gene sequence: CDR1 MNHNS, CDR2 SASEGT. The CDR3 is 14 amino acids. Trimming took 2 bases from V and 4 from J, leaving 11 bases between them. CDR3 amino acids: CASSESRISYGYTF. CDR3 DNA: TGTGCCAGCAGTGAATCCCGGATTTCCTATGGCTACACCTTC.

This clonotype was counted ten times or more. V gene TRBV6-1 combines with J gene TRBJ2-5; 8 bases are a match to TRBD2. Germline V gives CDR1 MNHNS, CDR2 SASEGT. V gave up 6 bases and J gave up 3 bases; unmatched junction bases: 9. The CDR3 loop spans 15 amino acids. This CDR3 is CASSVLAGGEETQYF. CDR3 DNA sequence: TGTGCCAGCAGCGTGCTTGCGGGAGGTGAAGAGACCCAGTACTTC.

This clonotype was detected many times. The CDR3 loop reads CASSLAETQYF. For the CDR3, the DNA is TGTGCCAGCAGCTTAGCAGAGACCCAGTACTTC. The J gene is TRBJ2-5, the V gene TRBV5-6, with D unresolved. Germline V CDR1 and CDR2: SGHDT, YYEEEE. This CDR3 has 11 residues. Trimming took 2 bases from V and 4 from J, leaving 3 bases between them.

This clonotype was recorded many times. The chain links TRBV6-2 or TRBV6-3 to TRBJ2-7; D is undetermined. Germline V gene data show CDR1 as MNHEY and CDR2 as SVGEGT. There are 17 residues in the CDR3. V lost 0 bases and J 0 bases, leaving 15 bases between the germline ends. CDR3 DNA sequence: TGTGCCAGCAGTTACTCGAGTCGGCAGGTCACCTCCTACGAGCAGTACTTC. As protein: CASSYSSRQVTSYEQYF.

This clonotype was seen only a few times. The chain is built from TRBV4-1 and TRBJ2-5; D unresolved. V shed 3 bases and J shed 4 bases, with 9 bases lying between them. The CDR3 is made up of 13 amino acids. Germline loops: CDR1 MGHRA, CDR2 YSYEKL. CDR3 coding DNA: TGCGCCAGCAGCCAGGGTCGAATAGAGACCCAGTACTTC. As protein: CASSQGRIETQYF.

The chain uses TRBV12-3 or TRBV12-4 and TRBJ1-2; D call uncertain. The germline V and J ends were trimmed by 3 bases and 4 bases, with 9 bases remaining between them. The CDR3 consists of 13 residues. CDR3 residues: CASSFIAGYGYTF. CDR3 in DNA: TGTGCCAGCAGTTTTATTGCGGGCTATGGCTACACCTTC.

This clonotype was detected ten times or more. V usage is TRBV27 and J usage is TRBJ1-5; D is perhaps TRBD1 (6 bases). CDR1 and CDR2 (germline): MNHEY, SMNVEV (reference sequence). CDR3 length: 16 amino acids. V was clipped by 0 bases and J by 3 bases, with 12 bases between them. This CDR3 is CASSLSFGTHNQPQHF. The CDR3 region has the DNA TGTGCCAGCAGTTTATCCTTCGGGACACACAATCAGCCCCAGCATTTT.

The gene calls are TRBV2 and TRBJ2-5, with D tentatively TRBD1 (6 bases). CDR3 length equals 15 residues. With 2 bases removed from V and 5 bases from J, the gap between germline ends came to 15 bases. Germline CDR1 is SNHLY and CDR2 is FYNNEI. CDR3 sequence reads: CASSEIGWGPETQYF. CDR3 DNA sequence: TGTGCCAGCAGTGAAATCGGCTGGGGGCCGGAGACCCAGTACTTC.